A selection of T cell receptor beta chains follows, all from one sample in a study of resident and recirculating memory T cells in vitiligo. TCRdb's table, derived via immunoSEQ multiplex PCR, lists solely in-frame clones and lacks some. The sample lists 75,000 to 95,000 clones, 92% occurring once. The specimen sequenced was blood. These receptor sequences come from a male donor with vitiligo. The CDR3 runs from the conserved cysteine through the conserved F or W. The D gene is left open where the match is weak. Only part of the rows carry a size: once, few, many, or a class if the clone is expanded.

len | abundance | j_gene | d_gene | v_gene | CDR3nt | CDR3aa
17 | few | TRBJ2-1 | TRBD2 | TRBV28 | TGTGCCACCGCGACAAACCATATAGCGGGAAGGGACTATGAGCAGTTCTTC | CATATNHIAGRDYEQFF
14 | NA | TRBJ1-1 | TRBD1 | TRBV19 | TGTGCCAGTACCTGGGACAGCTTCAACACTGAAGCTTTCTTT | CASTWDSFNTEAFF
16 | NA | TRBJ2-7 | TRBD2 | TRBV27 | TGTGCCAGCAGTTTATCGGCGGGAGGGCCCTCCTACGAGCAGTACTTC | CASSLSAGGPSYEQYF
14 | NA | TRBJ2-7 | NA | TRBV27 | TGTGCCAGCAGTCTCCCGGACAGAACCTACGAGCAGTACTTC | CASSLPDRTYEQYF
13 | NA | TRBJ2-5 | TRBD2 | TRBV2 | TGTGCCAGCTTGGGACTACTCCGTGAGACCCAGTACTTC | CASLGLLRETQYF
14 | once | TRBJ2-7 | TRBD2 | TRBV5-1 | TGCGCCAGCCGCGGGGGTAGCGCAGCCTACGAGCAGTACTTC | CASRGGSAAYEQYF
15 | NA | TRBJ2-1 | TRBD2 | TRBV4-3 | TGCGCCAGCAGCCAAGCGGGAGGGCCTCTCGGTGAGCAGTTCTTC | CASSQAGGPLGEQFF
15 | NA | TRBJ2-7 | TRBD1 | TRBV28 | TGTGCCAGCAGTCCCGGGGACAGAAACTCCTACGAGCAGTACTTC | CASSPGDRNSYEQYF
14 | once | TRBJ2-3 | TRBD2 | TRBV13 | TGTGCCAGCAGCTTGACTAGCGGGCCAGATACGCAGTATTTT | CASSLTSGPDTQYF
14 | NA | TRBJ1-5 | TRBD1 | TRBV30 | TGTGCCTGGAGCGCGGGACAGCGGAATCAGCCCCAGCATTTT | CAWSAGQRNQPQHF
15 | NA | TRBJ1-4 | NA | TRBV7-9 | TGTGCCAGCAGCTTAGAGGCAGGGGATGGTGAAAAACTGTTTTTT | CASSLEAGDGEKLFF
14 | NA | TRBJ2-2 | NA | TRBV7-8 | TGTGCCAGCAGCTTAGGAGTAAACACCGGGGAGCTGTTTTTT | CASSLGVNTGELFF
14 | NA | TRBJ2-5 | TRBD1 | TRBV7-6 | TGTGCCAGCAGCCGGGGACAGGGGAGGGAGACCCAGTACTTC | CASSRGQGRETQYF
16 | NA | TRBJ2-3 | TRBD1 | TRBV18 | TGTGCCAGCTCACCACGGAGGACAGGGGGTGGAGATACGCAGTATTTT | CASSPRRTGGGDTQYF
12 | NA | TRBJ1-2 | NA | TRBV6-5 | TGTGCCAGCAATGGGGACACCGAAGGCTACACCTTC | CASNGDTEGYTF
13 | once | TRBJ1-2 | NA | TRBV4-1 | TGCGCCAGCAGCGACTTAGGTAGCTATGGCTACACCTTC | CASSDLGSYGYTF
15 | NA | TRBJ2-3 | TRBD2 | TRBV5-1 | TGCGCCAGCAGCTTGCGCGGGAGGAGCACAGATACGCAGTATTTT | CASSLRGRSTDTQYF
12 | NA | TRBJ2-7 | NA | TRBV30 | TGTGCCTGGAGTGTACAGTCCTACGAGCAGTACTTC | CAWSVQSYEQYF
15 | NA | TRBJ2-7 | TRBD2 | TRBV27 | TGTGCCAGCAGTTCCATTGATGTAGCGGGTTACGAGCAGTACTTC | CASSSIDVAGYEQYF
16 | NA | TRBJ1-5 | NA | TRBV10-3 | TGTGCCATCGGACGGGGGGAGCTTTTTAGCAATCAGCCCCAGCATTTT | CAIGRGELFSNQPQHF
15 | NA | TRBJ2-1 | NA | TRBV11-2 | TGTGCCAGCAGCTTAGGGGGGGGCTCGGGGAGTGAGCAGTTCTTC | CASSLGGGSGSEQFF
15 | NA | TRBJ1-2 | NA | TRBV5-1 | TGCGCCAGCAGCTTGGAACGGACACGTAGGAGCGGCTACACCTTC | CASSLERTRRSGYTF
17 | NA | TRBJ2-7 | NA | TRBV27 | TGTGCCAGCAGTCCTTCGATCGACAGGTTTACCTCCTACGAGCAGTACTTC | CASSPSIDRFTSYEQYF
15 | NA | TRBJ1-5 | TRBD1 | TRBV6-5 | TGTGCCAGCAGGCCCGGACAGGGAGGCAATCAGCCCCAGCATTTT | CASRPGQGGNQPQHF
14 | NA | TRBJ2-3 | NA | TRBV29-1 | TGCAGCTCGGCCGAGGGGACTAGCACAGATACGCAGTATTTT | CSSAEGTSTDTQYF
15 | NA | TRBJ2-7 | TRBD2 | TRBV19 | TGTGCCAGTAGTACCGCCGGGACTAGCGACTACGAGCAGTACTTC | CASSTAGTSDYEQYF
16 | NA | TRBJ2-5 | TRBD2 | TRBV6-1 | TGTGCCAGCAGTGAACGGACTAGCCCCGGGAGGGGGACCCAGTACTTC | CASSERTSPGRGTQYF
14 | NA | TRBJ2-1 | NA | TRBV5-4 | TGTGCCAGCAGCCCCGGAACAGTCACAGTTGAGCAGTTCTTC | CASSPGTVTVEQFF
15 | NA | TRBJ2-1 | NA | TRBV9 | TGTGCCAGCACCGCTAGGGACTGGTCTTACAATGAGCAGTTCTTC | CASTARDWSYNEQFF
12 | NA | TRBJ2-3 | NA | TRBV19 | TGTGCCAGTAGTCCCCGGACATATACGCAGTATTTT | CASSPRTYTQYF
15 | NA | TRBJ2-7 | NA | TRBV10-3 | TGTGCCATCAGTGACATACGAATCTCTACCTACGAGCAGTACTTC | CAISDIRISTYEQYF
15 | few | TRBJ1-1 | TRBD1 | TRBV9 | TGTGCCAGCAGCGATCGACAGGGAGTGAACACTGAAGCTTTCTTT | CASSDRQGVNTEAFF